This T cell receptor (beta chain) is from a study of T cell responses to AZD1222 COVID-19 vaccine. Notes on the study in general: Donors were chiefly white British, with a greater number of females, and clonal diversity was perhaps underestimated. Only a handful of AZD1222 recipients tested seropositive at baseline. Across the whole spike, CD4 TCRs peaked at regions 160-218 and 743-854.

This clone was recorded once. The antigen is unknown. CDR1 is SGDLS and CDR2 is YYNGEE in the germline V gene. The CDR3 sequence is 15 residues long. The V end lost 4 bases, the J end lost 2 bases, and 14 bases lay between the germline ends. TCRdb keeps only in-frame clones here, not all; method: immunoSEQ multiplex PCR. The sample consists of approximately 150,000 clones, more than 90% of them appearing once. This clonotype was obtained from an adult in good health. The material was peripheral blood, obtained on day 0 of AZD1222 vaccination. V and J are TRBV9 and TRBJ2-3; D possibly matches TRBD1 or TRBD2 (5 bases each). CDR3 DNA sequence: TGTGCCAGCAGCTTCCGACCGGGGCCCACAGATACGCAGTATTTT. It translates to CASSFRPGPTDTQYF.